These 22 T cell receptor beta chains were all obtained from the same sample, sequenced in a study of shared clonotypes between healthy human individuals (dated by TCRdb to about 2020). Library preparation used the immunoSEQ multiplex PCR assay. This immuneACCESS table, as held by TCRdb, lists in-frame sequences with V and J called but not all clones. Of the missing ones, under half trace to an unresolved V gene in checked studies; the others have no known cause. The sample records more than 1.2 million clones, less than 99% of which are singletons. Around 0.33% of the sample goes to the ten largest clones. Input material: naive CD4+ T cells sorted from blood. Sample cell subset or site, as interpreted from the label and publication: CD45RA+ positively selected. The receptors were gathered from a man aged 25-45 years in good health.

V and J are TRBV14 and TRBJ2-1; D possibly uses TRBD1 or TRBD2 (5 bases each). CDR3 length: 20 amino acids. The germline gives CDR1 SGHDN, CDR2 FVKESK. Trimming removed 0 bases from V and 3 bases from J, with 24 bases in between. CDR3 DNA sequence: TGTGCCAGCAGCCAAGATTGGGGCTTACGGGCTAGCAGTTTCTACAATGAGCAGTTCTTC. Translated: CASSQDWGLRASSFYNEQFF.

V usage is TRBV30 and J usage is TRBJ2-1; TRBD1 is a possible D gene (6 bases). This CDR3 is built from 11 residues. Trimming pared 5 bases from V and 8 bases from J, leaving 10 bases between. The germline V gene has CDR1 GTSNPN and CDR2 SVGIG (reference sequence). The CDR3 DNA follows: TGTGCCTGGGTGTCAGGGGATGAGCAGTTCTTC. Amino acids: CAWVSGDEQFF.

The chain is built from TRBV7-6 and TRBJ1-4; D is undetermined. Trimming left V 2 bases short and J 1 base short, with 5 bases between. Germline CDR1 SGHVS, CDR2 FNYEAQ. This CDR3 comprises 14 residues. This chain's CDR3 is CASSLLQTNEKLFF. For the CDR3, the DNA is TGTGCCAGCAGCTTACTGCAAACTAATGAAAAACTGTTTTTT.

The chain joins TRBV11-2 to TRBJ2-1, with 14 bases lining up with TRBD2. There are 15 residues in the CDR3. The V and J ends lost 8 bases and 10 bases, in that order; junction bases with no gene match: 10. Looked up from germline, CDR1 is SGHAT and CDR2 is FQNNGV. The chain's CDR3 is CASGPSGLAGVEQFF. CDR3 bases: TGTGCCAGCGGACCTTCGGGACTAGCGGGAGTAGAGCAGTTCTTC.

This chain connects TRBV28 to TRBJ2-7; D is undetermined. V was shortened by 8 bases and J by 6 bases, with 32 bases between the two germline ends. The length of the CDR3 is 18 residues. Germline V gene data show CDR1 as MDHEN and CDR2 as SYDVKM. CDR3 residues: CASSTAPGRPSDIGEQYF. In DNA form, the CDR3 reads TGTGCCAGCTCAACGGCGCCGGGTAGGCCTTCAGATATTGGCGAGCAGTACTTC.

The CDR3 coding sequence is TGTGCCAGCTCACCACCCTTGCTGGGTCCAGAGACCCAGTACTTC. Translation: CASSPPLLGPETQYF. The chain is built from TRBV18 and TRBJ2-5; D remains unclear. The CDR3 is 15 amino acids. V dropped 0 bases and J dropped 4 bases, with 12 bases sitting between them. CDR1 KGHSH and CDR2 LQKENI come from the germline V gene.

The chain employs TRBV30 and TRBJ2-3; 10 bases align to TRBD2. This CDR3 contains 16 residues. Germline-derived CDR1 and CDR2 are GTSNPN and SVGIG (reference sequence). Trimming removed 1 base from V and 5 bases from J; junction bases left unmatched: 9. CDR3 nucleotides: TGTGCCTGGAGTGGCGAACTAGCGGGAATACAAGATACGCAGTATTTT. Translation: CAWSGELAGIQDTQYF.

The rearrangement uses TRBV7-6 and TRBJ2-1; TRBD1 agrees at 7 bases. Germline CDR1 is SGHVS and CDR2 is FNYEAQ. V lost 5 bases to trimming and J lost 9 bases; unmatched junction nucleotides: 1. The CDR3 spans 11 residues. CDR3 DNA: TGTGCCAGCAGCCCAGGGGGTGAGCAGTTCTTC. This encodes CASSPGGEQFF.

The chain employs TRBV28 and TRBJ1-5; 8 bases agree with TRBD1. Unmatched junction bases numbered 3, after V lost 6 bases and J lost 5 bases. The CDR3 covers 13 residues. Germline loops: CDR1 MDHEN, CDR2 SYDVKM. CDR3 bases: TGTGCCAGCAGCACAGGGGGGGATCAGCCCCAGCATTTT. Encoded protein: CASSTGGDQPQHF.

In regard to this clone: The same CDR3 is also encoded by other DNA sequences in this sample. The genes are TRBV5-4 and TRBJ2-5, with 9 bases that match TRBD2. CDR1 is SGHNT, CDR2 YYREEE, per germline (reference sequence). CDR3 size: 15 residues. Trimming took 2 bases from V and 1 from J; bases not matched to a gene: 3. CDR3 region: CASSLLAGSQETQYF. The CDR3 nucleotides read TGTGCCAGCAGCTTACTAGCGGGCTCCCAAGAGACCCAGTACTTC.

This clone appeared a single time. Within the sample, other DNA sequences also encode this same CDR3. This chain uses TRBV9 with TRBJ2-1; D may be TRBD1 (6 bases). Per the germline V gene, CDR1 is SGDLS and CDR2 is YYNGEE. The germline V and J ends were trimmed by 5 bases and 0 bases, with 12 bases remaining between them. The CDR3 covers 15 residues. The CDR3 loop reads CASSLRGSSYNEQFF. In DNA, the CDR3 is TGTGCCAGCAGTCTCAGGGGAAGCTCCTACAATGAGCAGTTCTTC.

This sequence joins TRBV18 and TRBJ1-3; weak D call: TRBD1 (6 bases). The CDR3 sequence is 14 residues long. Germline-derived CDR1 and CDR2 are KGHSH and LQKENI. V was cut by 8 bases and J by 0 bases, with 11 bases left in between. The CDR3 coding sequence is TGTGCCAGCGCAGGACAGCCCTCTGGAAACACCATATATTTT. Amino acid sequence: CASAGQPSGNTIYF. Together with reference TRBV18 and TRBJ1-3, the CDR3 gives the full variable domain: NAGVMQNPRHLVRRRGQEARLRCSPMKGHSHVYWYRQLPEEGLKFMVYLQKENIIDESGMPKERFSAEFPKEGPSILRIQQVVRGDSAAYFCASAGQPSGNTIYFGEGSWLTVV.

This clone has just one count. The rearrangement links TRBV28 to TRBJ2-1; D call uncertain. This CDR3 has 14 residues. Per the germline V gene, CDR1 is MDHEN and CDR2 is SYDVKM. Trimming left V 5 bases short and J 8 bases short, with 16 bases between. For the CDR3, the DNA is TGTGCCAGCAGTCAATCGGGTAGTGTAGATGAGCAGTTCTTC. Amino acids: CASSQSGSVDEQFF.

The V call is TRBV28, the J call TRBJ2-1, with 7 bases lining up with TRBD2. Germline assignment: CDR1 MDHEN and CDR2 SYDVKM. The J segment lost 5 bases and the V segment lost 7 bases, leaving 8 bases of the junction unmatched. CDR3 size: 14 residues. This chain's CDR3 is CASTAGRSHNEQFF. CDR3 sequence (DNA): TGTGCCAGCACAGCGGGACGGTCACACAATGAGCAGTTCTTC.

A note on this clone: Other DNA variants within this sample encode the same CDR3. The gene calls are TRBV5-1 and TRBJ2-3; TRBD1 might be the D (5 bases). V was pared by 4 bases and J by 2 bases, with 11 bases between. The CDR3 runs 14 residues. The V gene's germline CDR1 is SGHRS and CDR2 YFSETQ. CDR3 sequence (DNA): TGCGCCAGCAGCCTAGGACAATACACAGATACGCAGTATTTT. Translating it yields CASSLGQYTDTQYF.

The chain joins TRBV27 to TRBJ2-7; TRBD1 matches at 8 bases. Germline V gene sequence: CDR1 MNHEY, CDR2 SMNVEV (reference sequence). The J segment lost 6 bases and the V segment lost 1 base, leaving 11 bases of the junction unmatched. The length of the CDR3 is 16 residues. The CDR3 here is CASSLYRTGRFGEQYF. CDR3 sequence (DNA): TGTGCCAGCAGTTTATATCGGACAGGGAGGTTCGGCGAGCAGTACTTC.

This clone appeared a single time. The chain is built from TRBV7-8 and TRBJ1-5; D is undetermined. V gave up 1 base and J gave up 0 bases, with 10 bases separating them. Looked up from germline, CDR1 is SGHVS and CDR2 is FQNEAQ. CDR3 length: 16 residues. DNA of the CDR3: TGTGCCAGCAGCTTAGTTCGGGGTTATAGCAATCAGCCCCAGCATTTT. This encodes CASSLVRGYSNQPQHF.

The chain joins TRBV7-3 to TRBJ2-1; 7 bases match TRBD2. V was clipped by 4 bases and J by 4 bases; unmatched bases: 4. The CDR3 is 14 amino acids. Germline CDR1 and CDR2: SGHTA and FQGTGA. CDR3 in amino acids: CASSYRGGYNEQFF. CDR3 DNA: TGTGCCAGCAGCTATCGCGGGGGATACAATGAGCAGTTCTTC.

The CDR3 nucleotides are TGTGCCAGCAGCCAAGGGTATAGCGGGAGTGAGACCCAGTACTTC. It codes for CASSQGYSGSETQYF. V is TRBV14 and J is TRBJ2-5; TRBD2 matches 9 bases. J was trimmed by 5 bases and V by 1 base; bases with no gene match: 5. Germline CDR1 SGHDN, CDR2 FVKESK. The CDR3 loop spans 15 amino acids.

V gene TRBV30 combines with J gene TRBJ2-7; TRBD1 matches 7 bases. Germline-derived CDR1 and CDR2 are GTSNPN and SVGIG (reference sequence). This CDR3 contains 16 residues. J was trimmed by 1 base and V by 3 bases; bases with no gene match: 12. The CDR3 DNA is TGTGCCTGGAGAACCCGTCTAAGGACAGGATCCTACGAGCAGTACTTC. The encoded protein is CAWRTRLRTGSYEQYF.

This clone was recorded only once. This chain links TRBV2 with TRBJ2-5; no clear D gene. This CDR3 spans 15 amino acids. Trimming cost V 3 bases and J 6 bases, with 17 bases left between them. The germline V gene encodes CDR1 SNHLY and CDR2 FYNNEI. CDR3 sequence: CASSDVRVGKKTQYF. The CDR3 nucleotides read TGTGCCAGCAGTGACGTTAGGGTGGGTAAGAAGACCCAGTACTTC.

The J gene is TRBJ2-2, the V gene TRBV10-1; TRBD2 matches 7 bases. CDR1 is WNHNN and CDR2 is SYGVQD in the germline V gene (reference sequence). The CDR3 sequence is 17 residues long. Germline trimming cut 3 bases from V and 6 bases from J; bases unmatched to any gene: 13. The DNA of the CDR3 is TGCGCCAGCAGTGATCCTAGCCCGGGGAGGGGAGCCGGGGAGCTGTTTTTT. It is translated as CASSDPSPGRGAGELFF.